The 5 T cell receptor beta chains reported below all come from one sample, sequenced in a study of CD8+CD57+ T cells in acquired aplastic anemia. According to the study, genomic DNA was the template for TCR beta VDJ and CDR3 profiling. TCRdb itself ran the reads through MiXCR, one entry per CDR3 protein. The sample shows about 220,000 distinct CDR3 sequences, approximately 35% of them seen only once. The sample was sorted CD4+, CD8+, or CD8+CD57+ T cells (not recorded which) from PBMCs. These receptors were taken from a human donor in good health, serving as a control.

This clonotype has a count of ten or more. The CDR3 DNA follows: TGTGCCAGCAGCTTAATATGGGCCCTGAATTCACCCCTCCACTTT. This codes for CASSLIWALNSPLHF. V usage is TRBV7-9 and J usage is TRBJ1-6; D gene unclear. The CDR3 runs 15 residues. Germline values: CDR1 SEHNR, CDR2 FQNEAQ (reference sequence). V shed 2 bases and J shed 7 bases, with 12 bases lying between them.

This clonotype has more than one count but fewer than ten. J is TRBJ1-4 and V is TRBV5-1; D is unclear. This CDR3 is built from 16 residues. Germline values: CDR1 SGHRS, CDR2 YFSETQ. Trimming pared 3 bases from V and 8 bases from J, leaving 20 bases between. CDR3 nucleotide sequence: TGCGCCAGCAGCTGGTCGATCGAGAAGGGAGAAGAAAAACTGTTTTTT. It translates to CASSWSIEKGEEKLFF.

At least ten counts were recorded for this clonotype. V and J are TRBV19 and TRBJ1-1, with 10 bases lining up with TRBD1. Trimming cost V 5 bases and J 4 bases; bases outside gene matches: 7. CDR3 length: 15 residues. Per germline, CDR1 LNHDA and CDR2 SQIVND (reference sequence). DNA of the CDR3: TGTGCCAGTAGTGTTGGACAGGGGGTCATCACTGAAGCTTTCTTT. Translating gives CASSVGQGVITEAFF.

This rearrangement joins TRBV4-1 to TRBJ1-4; D not resolved. V lost 1 base, J lost 0 bases, and 6 bases lay in between. There are 15 residues in the CDR3. CDR1 is MGHRA and CDR2 is YSYEKL in the germline V gene. CDR3 sequence: CASSQGPTTNEKLFF. CDR3 coding DNA: TGCGCCAGCAGCCAAGGACCCACAACTAATGAAAAACTGTTTTTT.

J is TRBJ2-7 and V is TRBV11-2; possible D gene TRBD2, 6 bases. Germline lookup yields CDR1 SGHAT and CDR2 FQNNGV. V was cut by 2 bases and J by 4 bases, with 21 bases left in between. This CDR3 spans 17 amino acids. CDR3 loop: CASSLSPRAEGTYEQYF. DNA of the CDR3: TGTGCCAGCAGCTTAAGTCCGCGGGCGGAGGGAACTTACGAGCAGTACTTC.